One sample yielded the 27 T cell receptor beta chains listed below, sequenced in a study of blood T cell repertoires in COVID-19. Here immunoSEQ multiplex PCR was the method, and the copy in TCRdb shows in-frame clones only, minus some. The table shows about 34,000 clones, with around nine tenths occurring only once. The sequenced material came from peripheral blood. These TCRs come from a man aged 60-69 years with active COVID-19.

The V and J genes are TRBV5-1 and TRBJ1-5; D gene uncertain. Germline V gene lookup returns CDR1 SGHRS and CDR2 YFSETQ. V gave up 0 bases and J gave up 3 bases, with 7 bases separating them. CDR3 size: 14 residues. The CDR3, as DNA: TGCGCCAGCAGCTTGGGGGCAGACAATCAGCCCCAGCATTTT. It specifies CASSLGADNQPQHF.

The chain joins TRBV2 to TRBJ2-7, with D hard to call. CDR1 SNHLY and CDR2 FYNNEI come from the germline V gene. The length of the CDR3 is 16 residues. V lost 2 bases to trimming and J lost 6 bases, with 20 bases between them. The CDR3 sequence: CASSESVSEQHPEQYF. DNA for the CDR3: TGTGCCAGCAGTGAATCTGTGTCGGAGCAGCATCCCGAGCAGTACTTC.

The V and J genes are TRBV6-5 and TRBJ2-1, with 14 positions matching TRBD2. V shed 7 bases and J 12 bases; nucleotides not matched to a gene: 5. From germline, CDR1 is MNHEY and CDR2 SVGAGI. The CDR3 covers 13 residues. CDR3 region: CASTMTSGRGQFF. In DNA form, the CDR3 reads TGTGCCAGCACCATGACTAGCGGGAGGGGGCAGTTCTTC.

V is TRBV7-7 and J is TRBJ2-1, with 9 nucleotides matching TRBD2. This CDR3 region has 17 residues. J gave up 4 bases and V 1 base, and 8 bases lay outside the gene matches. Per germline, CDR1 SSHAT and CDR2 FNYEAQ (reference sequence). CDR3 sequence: CASSLEVPSGVYNEQFF. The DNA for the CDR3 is TGTGCCAGCAGCTTAGAGGTCCCTAGCGGGGTATACAATGAGCAGTTCTTC.

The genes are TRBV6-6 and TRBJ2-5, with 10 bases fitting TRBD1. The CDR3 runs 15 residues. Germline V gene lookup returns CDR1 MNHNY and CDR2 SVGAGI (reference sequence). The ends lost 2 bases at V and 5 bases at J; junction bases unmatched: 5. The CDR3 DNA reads TGTGCCAGCAGTTACATGGGACAGGGGTTGGAGACCCAGTACTTC. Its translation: CASSYMGQGLETQYF.

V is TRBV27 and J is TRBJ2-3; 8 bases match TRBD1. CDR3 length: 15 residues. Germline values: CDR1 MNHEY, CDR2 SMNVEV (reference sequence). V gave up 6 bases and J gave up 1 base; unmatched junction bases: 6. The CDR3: CASSPDRVGTDTQYF. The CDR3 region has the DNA TGTGCCAGCAGCCCGGACAGGGTGGGCACAGATACGCAGTATTTT.

In DNA form, the CDR3 reads TGTGCCAGCTCACCACCGACAGGGGTCGCCAAAAACATTCAGTACTTC. Translation gives CASSPPTGVAKNIQYF. The rearrangement links TRBV18 to TRBJ2-4, with 8 bases identical to TRBD1. Germline CDR1 reads KGHSH; CDR2 reads LQKENI. The trim removed 0 bases at V and 1 base at J, leaving 2 bases unmatched. The length of the CDR3 is 16 residues.

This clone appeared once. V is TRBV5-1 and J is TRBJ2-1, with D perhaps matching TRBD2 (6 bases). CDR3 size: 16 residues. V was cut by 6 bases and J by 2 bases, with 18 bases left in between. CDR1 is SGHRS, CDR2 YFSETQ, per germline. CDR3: CASKPLGGITYNEQFF. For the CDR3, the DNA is TGCGCCAGCAAACCCCTCGGCGGGATAACCTACAATGAGCAGTTCTTC.

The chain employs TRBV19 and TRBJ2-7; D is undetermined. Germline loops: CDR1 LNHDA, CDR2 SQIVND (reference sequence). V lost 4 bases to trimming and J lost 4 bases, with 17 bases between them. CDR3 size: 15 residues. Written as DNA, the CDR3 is TGTGCCAGTAGTAGTTGGTTGCTGGGCCCATACGAGCAGTACTTC. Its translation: CASSSWLLGPYEQYF.

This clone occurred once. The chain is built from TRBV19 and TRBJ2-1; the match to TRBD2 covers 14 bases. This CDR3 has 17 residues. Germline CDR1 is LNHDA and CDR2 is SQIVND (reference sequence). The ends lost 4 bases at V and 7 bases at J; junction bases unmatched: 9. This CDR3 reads CASSTERLAGGINEQFF. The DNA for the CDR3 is TGTGCCAGTAGTACCGAAAGACTAGCGGGAGGGATAAATGAGCAGTTCTTC.

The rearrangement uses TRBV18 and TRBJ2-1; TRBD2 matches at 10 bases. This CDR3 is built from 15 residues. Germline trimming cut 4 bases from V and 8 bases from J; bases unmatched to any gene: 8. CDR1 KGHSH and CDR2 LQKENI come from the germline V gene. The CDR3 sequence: CASSLTSSGRDEQFF. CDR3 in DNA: TGTGCCAGCTCACTAACTTCTAGCGGGAGAGATGAGCAGTTCTTC. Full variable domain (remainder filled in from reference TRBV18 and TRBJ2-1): NAGVMQNPRHLVRRRGQEARLRCSPMKGHSHVYWYRQLPEEGLKFMVYLQKENIIDESGMPKERFSAEFPKEGPSILRIQQVVRGDSAAYFCASSLTSSGRDEQFFGPGTRLTVL.

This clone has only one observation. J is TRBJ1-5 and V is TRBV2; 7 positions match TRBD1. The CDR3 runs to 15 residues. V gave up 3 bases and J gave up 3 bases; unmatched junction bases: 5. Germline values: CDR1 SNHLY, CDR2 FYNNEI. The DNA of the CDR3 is TGTGCCAGCAGTGACGGGACAGAAAACAATCAGCCCCAGCATTTT. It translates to CASSDGTENNQPQHF.

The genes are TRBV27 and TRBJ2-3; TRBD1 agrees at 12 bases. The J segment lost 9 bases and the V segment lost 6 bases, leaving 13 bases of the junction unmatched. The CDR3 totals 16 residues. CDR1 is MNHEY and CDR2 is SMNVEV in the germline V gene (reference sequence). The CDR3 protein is CASSSLGTGGSGTQYF. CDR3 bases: TGTGCCAGCAGCTCACTTGGGACAGGGGGCTCGGGCACGCAGTATTTT.

This chain's CDR3 is CASSEFFREPYF. The CDR3 DNA reads as TGTGCCAGCAGTGAGTTCTTCCGGGAGCCGTACTTC. The chain recombines TRBV2 with TRBJ2-5, with a weak D call TRBD2 (6 bases). This CDR3 region has 12 residues. Trimming removed 3 bases from V and 13 bases from J, with 15 bases in between. Germline assignment: CDR1 SNHLY and CDR2 FYNNEI.

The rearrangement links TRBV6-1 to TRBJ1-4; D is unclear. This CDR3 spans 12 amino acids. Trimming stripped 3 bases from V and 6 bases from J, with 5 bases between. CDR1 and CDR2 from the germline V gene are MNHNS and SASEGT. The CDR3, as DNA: TGTGCCAGCAGTGAGTTCGATGAAAAACTGTTTTTT. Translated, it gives CASSEFDEKLFF.

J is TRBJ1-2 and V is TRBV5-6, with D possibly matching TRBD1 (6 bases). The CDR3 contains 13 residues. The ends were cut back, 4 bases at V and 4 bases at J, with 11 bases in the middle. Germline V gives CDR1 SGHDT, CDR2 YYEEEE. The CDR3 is CASSQDRFYGYTF. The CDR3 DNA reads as TGTGCCAGCAGCCAAGACAGGTTCTATGGCTACACCTTC. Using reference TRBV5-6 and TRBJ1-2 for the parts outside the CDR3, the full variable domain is DAGVTQSPTHLIKTRGQQVTLRCSPKSGHDTVSWYQQALGQGPQFIFQYYEEEERQRGNFPDRFSGHQFPNYSSELNVNALLLGDSALYLCASSQDRFYGYTFGSGTRLTVV.

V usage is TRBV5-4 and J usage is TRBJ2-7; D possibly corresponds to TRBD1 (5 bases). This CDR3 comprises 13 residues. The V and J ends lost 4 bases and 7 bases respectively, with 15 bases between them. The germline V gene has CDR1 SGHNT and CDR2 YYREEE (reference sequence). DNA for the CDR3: TGTGCCAGCAGCCTTATAGGGGTAGGAGAGCAGTACTTC. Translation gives CASSLIGVGEQYF. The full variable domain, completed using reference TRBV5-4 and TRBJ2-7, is ETGVTQSPTHLIKTRGQQVTLRCSSQSGHNTVSWYQQALGQGPQFIFQYYREEENGRGNFPPRFSGLQFPNYSSELNVNALELDDSALYLCASSLIGVGEQYFGPGTRLTVT.

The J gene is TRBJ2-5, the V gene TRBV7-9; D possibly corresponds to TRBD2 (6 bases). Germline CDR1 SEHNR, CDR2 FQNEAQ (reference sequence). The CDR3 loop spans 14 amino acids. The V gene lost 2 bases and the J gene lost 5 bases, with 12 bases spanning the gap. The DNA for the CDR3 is TGTGCCAGCAGCTTACTACAGACTAGGGAGACCCAGTACTTC. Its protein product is CASSLLQTRETQYF.

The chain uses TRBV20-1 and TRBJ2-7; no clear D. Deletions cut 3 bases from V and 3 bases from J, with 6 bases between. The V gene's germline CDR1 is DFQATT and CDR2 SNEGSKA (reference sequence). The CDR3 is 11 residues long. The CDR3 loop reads CSASLLYEQYF. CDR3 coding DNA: TGCAGTGCTAGTTTACTCTACGAGCAGTACTTC.

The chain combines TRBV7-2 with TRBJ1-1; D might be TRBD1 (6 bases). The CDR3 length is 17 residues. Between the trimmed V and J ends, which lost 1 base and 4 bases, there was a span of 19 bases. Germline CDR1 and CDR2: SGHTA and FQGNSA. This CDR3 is CASSLVFGTPRGTEAFF. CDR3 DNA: TGTGCCAGCAGCTTAGTATTCGGGACACCAAGGGGCACTGAAGCTTTCTTT. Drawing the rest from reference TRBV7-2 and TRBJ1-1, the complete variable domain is GAGVSQSPSNKVTEKGKDVELRCDPISGHTALYWYRQSLGQGLEFLIYFQGNSAPDKSGLPSDRFSAERTGGSVSTLTIQRTQQEDSAVYLCASSLVFGTPRGTEAFFGQGTRLTVV.

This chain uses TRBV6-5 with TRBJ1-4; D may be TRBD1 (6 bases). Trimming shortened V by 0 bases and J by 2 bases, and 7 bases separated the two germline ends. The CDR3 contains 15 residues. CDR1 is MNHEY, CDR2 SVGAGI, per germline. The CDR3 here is CASSYSRGTNEKLFF. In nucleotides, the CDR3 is TGTGCCAGCAGTTACTCCAGGGGTACTAATGAAAAACTGTTTTTT.

The CDR3 loop reads CASSSPLSGAYNEQFF. CDR3 DNA: TGTGCCAGCAGCTCTCCTCTATCGGGGGCCTACAATGAGCAGTTCTTC. The V call is TRBV28, the J call TRBJ2-1; D might be TRBD2 (6 bases). Trimming left V 6 bases short and J 2 bases short, with 17 bases between. Per germline, CDR1 MDHEN and CDR2 SYDVKM. The CDR3 covers 16 residues. The entire variable domain, with the rest obtained from reference TRBV28 and TRBJ2-1, is as follows: DVKVTQSSRYLVKRTGEKVFLECVQDMDHENMFWYRQDPGLGLRLIYFSYDVKMKEKGDIPEGYSVSREKKERFSLILESASTNQTSMYLCASSSPLSGAYNEQFFGPGTRLTVL.

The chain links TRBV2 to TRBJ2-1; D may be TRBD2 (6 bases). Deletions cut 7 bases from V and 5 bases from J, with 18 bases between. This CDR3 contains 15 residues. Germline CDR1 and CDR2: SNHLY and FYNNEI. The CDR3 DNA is TGTGCCAGCACCGGGACTCCGGGTCGAAACAATGAGCAGTTCTTC. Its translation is CASTGTPGRNNEQFF.

The CDR3 DNA sequence: TGCGCCAGCATTCTAGGACAGGGGGCATTGGGAAACATTCAGTACTTC. This codes for CASILGQGALGNIQYF. The J gene is TRBJ2-4, the V gene TRBV10-1; 11 bases match TRBD1. The CDR3 runs to 16 residues. V lost 7 bases and J lost 6; bases outside the gene matches: 11. The germline CDR1 and CDR2 sequences are WNHNN and SYGVQD (reference sequence).

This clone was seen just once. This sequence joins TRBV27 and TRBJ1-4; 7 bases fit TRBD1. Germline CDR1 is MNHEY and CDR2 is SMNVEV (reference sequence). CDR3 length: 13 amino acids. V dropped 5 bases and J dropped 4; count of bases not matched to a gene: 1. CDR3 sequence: CASSRQGNEKLFF. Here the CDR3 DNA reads TGTGCCAGCAGTCGACAGGGTAATGAAAAACTGTTTTTT.

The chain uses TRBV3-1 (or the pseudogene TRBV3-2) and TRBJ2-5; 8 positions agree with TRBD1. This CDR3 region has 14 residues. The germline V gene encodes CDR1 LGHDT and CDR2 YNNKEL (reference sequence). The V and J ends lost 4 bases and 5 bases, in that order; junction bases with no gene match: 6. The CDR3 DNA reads TGTGCCAGCAGCCGGACAGGGTATCATGAGACCCAGTACTTC. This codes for CASSRTGYHETQYF.

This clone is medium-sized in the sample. CDR3 region: CASSQGLADRGSEQYF. CDR3 in DNA: TGTGCCAGCAGCCAAGGGCTAGCGGACAGGGGTAGCGAGCAGTACTTC. The chain uses TRBV3-1 (or the pseudogene TRBV3-2) and TRBJ2-7, with 9 bases matching TRBD1. The CDR3 totals 16 residues. CDR1 and CDR2 (germline): LGHDT, YNNKEL (reference sequence). Germline trimming cut 1 base from V and 6 bases from J; bases unmatched to any gene: 10.